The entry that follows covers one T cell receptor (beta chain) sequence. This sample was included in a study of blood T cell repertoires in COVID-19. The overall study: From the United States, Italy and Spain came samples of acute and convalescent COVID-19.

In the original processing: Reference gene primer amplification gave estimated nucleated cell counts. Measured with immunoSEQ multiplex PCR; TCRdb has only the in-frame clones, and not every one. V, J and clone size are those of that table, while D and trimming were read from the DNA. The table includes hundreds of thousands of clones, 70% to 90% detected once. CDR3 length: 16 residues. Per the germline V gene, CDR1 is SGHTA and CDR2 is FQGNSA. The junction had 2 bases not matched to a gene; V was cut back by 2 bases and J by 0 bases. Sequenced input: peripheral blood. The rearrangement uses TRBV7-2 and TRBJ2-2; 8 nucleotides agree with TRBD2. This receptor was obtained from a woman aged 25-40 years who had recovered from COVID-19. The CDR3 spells CASSLTAGANTGELFF. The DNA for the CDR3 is TGTGCCAGCAGCTTAACAGCGGGGGCGAACACCGGGGAGCTGTTTTTT.